The TCR beta chain under discussion was sequenced for a study of T cells expressing NK-cell markers. Notes on the study in general: In a handful of donors, these clonotypes also led the CD3+CD56-NKG2C+ fraction.

One entry per CDR3 protein, without DNA, is what TCRdb gives after re-calling the 5' RACE reads. Recorded for this sample: 550,000 or so distinct CDR3 sequences. Looked up from germline, CDR1 is SGHRS and CDR2 is YFSETQ. The CDR3 spans 16 residues. Worth noting for this clonotype: Its antigen remains unknown.

This receptor was taken from a man between 18 and 35 years old in good health. The V gene is TRBV5-1, the J gene TRBJ2-7; without DNA, the TCRdb call of TRBD1 cannot be checked. Sequences were obtained from blood T cells: a sorted CD56 or NKG2C T cell subset, CD4+ or CD8+ T cells, or bulk PBMC T cells (not recorded which). The CDR3 is CASSPNPGQGPKEQYF.